These 7 T cell receptor beta chains came from one sample sequenced in a study of T cell responses to AZD1222 COVID-19 vaccine. Assay: immunoSEQ multiplex PCR; the TCRdb copy retains only in-frame clones and omits some. This sample has more than 150,000 clones, with 90% found just once. The input for sequencing was peripheral blood, taken on day 0 of AZD1222 vaccination. These receptor sequences come from an adult in good health.

V gene TRBV28 combines with J gene TRBJ1-3; the D gene is possibly TRBD1 (6 bases). Germline loops: CDR1 MDHEN, CDR2 SYDVKM. This CDR3 region has 15 residues. The germline V and J ends were trimmed by 8 bases and 3 bases, with 17 bases remaining between them. The CDR3 coding sequence is TGTGCCAGCGCCTCGGGTGGGGGCGTTGGAAACACCATATATTTT. Its translation is CASASGGGVGNTIYF. Drawing the rest from reference TRBV28 and TRBJ1-3, the complete variable domain is DVKVTQSSRYLVKRTGEKVFLECVQDMDHENMFWYRQDPGLGLRLIYFSYDVKMKEKGDIPEGYSVSREKKERFSLILESASTNQTSMYLCASASGGGVGNTIYFGEGSWLTVV.

This clone was detected only once. The chain links TRBV5-5 to TRBJ1-2, with 8 bases fitting TRBD1. The V gene end was trimmed by 0 bases and the J gene end by 4 bases; junction bases not matched to a gene: 2. The CDR3 covers 14 residues. Germline CDR1 is SGHKS and CDR2 is YYEKEE (reference sequence). CDR3: CASSLGDRIYGYTF. DNA of the CDR3: TGTGCCAGCAGCTTGGGGGACAGGATCTATGGCTACACCTTC.

The chain uses TRBV10-2 and TRBJ2-7; D is possibly TRBD1 (5 bases). The CDR3 is made up of 15 amino acids. CDR1 WSHSY and CDR2 SAAADI come from the germline V gene. Trimming stripped 6 bases from V and 2 bases from J, with 17 bases between. This CDR3 reads CASSRVPSPPYEQYF. The CDR3 nucleotides are TGCGCCAGCAGCAGGGTCCCCTCCCCCCCCTACGAGCAGTACTTC.

The chain uses TRBV14 and TRBJ1-2; 7 bases align to TRBD1. V shed 1 base, J shed 8 bases, and the junction held 1 base outside the gene matches. CDR3 length: 12 amino acids. Germline-derived CDR1 and CDR2 are SGHDN and FVKESK. CDR3 nucleotide sequence: TGTGCCAGCAGCCAAGTAGGGGGCGGCTACACCTTC. Amino acids: CASSQVGGGYTF.

The genes are TRBV9 and TRBJ1-1; D unresolved. The germline V gene encodes CDR1 SGDLS and CDR2 YYNGEE. This CDR3 region has 14 residues. Trimming left V 0 bases short and J 2 bases short, with 8 bases between. Here the CDR3 reads CASSVGSGNTEAFF. CDR3 coding DNA: TGTGCCAGCAGCGTAGGTTCAGGTAACACTGAAGCTTTCTTT.

This clone is a singleton in its sample. The chain links TRBV11-3 to TRBJ1-2, with D possibly matching TRBD1 (6 bases). Germline assignment: CDR1 SGHNT and CDR2 YENEEA. V shed 5 bases and J shed 6 bases, with 13 bases lying between them. This CDR3 has 13 amino acids. The CDR3 region is CASSKGTGNGYTF. The DNA for the CDR3 is TGTGCCAGCAGCAAAGGCACAGGGAATGGCTACACCTTC.

V gene TRBV12-3 or TRBV12-4 combines with J gene TRBJ1-1; D call uncertain. The V gene lost 8 bases and the J gene lost 1 base, with 11 bases spanning the gap. The CDR3 extends over 13 amino acids. The CDR3 spells CASWRLRNTEAFF. The CDR3 region has the DNA TGTGCCAGCTGGAGGCTGAGGAACACTGAAGCTTTCTTT.